In its sample, the clone carrying this T cell receptor (beta chain) was seen a few times. The target antigen is unknown. These data are taken from a study of T-cell memory formation after mild COVID-19. In the study overall: Largely, TCR clusters stayed within a single donor.

Trimming cost V 6 bases and J 7 bases; bases outside gene matches: 3. CDR3 size: 12 residues. Germline-derived CDR1 and CDR2 are MNHEY and SMNVEV (reference sequence). Study-level points and caveats: Clones that contracted from day 15 to 85 had balanced CD4/CD8; later expanders were CD4+ biased.

5'RACE with constant-segment primers yielded barcoded, UMI-tagged TCR alpha and TCR beta cDNA libraries. One entry per CDR3 protein, called by TCRdb with MiXCR from the 5' RACE reads. The sample holds roughly 610,000 distinct CDR3 sequences, about 18% seen once. The chain employs TRBV27 and TRBJ1-1; 9 positions match TRBD1. The sample was PBMCs or a T cell subset sorted from them (not recorded which). The TCR originated in an adult woman who had mild COVID-19 (a few samples of this study predate the infection). Cell type and time point are not known. This chain's CDR3 is CASRTGGGEAFF. In nucleotides, the CDR3 is TGTGCCAGCAGGACAGGGGGTGGTGAAGCTTTCTTT.